This T cell receptor (beta chain) was retrieved from a study of CD8+CD57+ T cells in acquired aplastic anemia (dated by TCRdb to 2017 to 2018). For the study in its entirety: A mean of around 3.2 ug of DNA, ranging from roughly 0.17 to 30 ug, was extracted from sorted CD4+ and CD8+ cells. CD8+CD57+ expansion was defined as a frequency above the mean frequency observed in healthy subjects. The investigation overall reported the following: CD8+ Simpson's diversity did not differ significantly between patients and healthy controls (P=0.060). Fewer than 35 CD8+ CDR3 sequences were found to be shared between patients and controls, but these sequences appeared to be highly expressed in patients and within the immunodominant clones of the patients.

Patients chosen for sequencing had shown expansion of CD8+CD57+ cells by flow cytometry. Every patient had a diagnosis of severe acquired aplastic anemia based on International Study of Aplastic Anemia and Agranulocytosis and Camitta criteria. No patient had received any therapy when blood was sampled. In the study, sorted CD4+ and CD8+ blood T cells from patients with severe aplastic anemia and from healthy subjects underwent deep sequencing of TCR repertoires. Patients were enrolled under clinicaltrials.gov protocols 00001620, 01623167, 00001397, 00071045, 00081523 and 00961064 in the USA. Ficoll-Paque density gradient centrifugation was used to isolate peripheral blood mononuclear cells. CD4+ and CD8+ T cells were sorted by FACS or magnetic beads before DNA extraction. Genomic DNA was used as template for profiling of TCR beta VDJ combinations and CDR3 sequences. TCR repertoire sequencing was run on an Illumina HiSeq 2000. Regarding the original processing steps: TRBV/TRBJ rearrangement plots, CDR3 size and DJ length profiles, and Simpson's diversity index were used to evaluate the repertoires. The most abundant DNA sequence in the deep sequencing data was defined as the immunodominant clone. CDR3 amino acid sequences were screened for sharing across subjects and were compared with published repertoires and the VDJdb database. TCRdb reprocessed the public reads (quality trimming at Q25 with fastp, clone calling with MiXCR) and kept in-frame beta chains. All rows with the same CDR3 protein become a single entry with the most common DNA and genes. The V and J calls reflect TCRdb's pipeline rather than the authors' work. The sample yields over 150,000 distinct CDR3 sequences; approximately 52% were counted once. Of the sample, around 12% falls within the top ten clones.

For this clonotype: Its recognized antigen is unknown. Per-base qualities were not stored, and no clone one base away is much larger.

The source of this sequence is a human donor with aplastic anemia. What was sequenced was sorted CD4+, CD8+, or CD8+CD57+ T cells (not recorded which) from PBMCs.

CDR3 protein: CASTWTGGDQETQYF. The nucleotide sequence is TGTGCCAGCACCTGGACAGGGGGGGACCAAGAGACCCAGTACTTC. The sequence is built from TRBV2 and TRBJ2-5; a stretch of 10 junction bases matches TRBD1. Trimming accounts for 7 bases at V and 0 bases at J, while the number of junction bases matched to no gene is 5. The CDR3 numbers 15 residues from cysteine through phenylalanine. Left in the record is the CDR3 DNA by itself, 45 bases read in frame from the first base. Looking up the germline V gene yields CDR1 SNHLY and CDR2 FYNNEI. Here the CDR3 is joined to the reference TRBV2 and TRBJ2-5 genes, and the full variable domain is: EPEVTQTPSHQVTQMGQEVILRCVPISNHLYFYWYRQILGQKVEFLVSFYNNEISEKSEIFDDQFSVERPDGSNFTLKIRSTKLEDSAMYFCASTWTGGDQETQYFGPGTRLLVL.